The 2 T cell receptor beta chains below were found in one sample sequenced in a study of beta chain features in type 1 diabetes. These receptors lack a known antigen. Whole-study findings and limits: Shortening that was moderate but significant affected the TCRB CDR3s of Type 1 diabetes patients in all four CD4+ subsets.

The sequenced template was cDNA made from the entire isolated RNA. Produced via immunoSEQ multiplex PCR; TCRdb's table is partial and in-frame only. This sample has approximately 240,000 clones; 16% occur once, and the top ten carry approximately 0.086%. Sequenced: naive CD4+ T cells from blood. The receptors stem from a man aged 30 to 39 with type 1 diabetes.

J is TRBJ2-5 and V is TRBV5-1; D not resolved. Trimming cost V 2 bases and J 5 bases, with 13 bases left between them. The CDR3 extends over 14 amino acids. The germline CDR1 and CDR2 sequences are SGHRS and YFSETQ. The CDR3 loop reads CASSFKLRAETQYF. The CDR3, as DNA: TGCGCCAGCAGCTTTAAACTACGAGCGGAGACCCAGTACTTC.

The rearrangement uses TRBV7-3 and TRBJ2-5; D remains unclear. The CDR3 covers 14 residues. The germline gives CDR1 SGHTA, CDR2 FQGTGA. V was shortened by 5 bases and J by 5 bases, with 15 bases between the two germline ends. CDR3 protein: CASSNNGGRETQYF. CDR3 coding DNA: TGTGCCAGCAGCAATAATGGCGGCCGGGAGACCCAGTACTTC.